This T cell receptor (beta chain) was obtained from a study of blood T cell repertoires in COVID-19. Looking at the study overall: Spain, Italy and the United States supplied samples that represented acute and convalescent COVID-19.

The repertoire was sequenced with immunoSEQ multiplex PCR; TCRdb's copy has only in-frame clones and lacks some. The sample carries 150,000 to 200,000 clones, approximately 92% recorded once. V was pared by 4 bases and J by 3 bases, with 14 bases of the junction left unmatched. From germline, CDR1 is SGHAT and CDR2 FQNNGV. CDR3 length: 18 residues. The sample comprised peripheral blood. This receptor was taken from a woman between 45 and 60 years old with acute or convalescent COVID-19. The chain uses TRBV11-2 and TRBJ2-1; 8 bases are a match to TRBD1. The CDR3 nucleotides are TGTGCCAGCAGCTCCCGGACAGGGACGAAGGGGCTCTACAATGAGCAGTTCTTC. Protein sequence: CASSSRTGTKGLYNEQFF. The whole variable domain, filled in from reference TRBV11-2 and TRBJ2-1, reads EAGVAQSPRYKIIEKRQSVAFWCNPISGHATLYWYQQILGQGPKLLIQFQNNGVVDDSQLPKDRFSAERLKGVDSTLKIQPAKLEDSAVYLCASSSRTGTKGLYNEQFFGPGTRLTVL.